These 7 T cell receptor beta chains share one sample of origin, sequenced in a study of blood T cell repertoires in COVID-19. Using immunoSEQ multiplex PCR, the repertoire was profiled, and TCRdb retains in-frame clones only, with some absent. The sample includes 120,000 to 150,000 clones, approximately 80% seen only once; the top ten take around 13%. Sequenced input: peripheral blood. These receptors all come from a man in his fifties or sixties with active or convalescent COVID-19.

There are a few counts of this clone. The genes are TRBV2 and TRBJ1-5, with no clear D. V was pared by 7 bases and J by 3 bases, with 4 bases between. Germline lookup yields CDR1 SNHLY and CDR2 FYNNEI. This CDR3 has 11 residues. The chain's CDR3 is CASTVNQPQHF. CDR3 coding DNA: TGTGCCAGCACGGTCAATCAGCCCCAGCATTTT.

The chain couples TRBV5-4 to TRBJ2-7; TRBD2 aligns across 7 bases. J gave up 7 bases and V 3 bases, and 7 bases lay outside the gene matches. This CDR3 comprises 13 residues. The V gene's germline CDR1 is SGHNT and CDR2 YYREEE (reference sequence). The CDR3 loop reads CASSSLTSREQYF. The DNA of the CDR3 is TGTGCCAGCAGCTCGTTGACTAGCAGGGAGCAGTACTTC.

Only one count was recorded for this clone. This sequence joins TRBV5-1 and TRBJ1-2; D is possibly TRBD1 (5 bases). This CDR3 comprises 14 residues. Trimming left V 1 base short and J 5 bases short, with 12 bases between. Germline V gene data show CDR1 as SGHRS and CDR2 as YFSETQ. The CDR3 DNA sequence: TGCGCCAGCAGCTTGATTGAGACAGCTTATGGCTACACCTTC. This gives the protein CASSLIETAYGYTF.

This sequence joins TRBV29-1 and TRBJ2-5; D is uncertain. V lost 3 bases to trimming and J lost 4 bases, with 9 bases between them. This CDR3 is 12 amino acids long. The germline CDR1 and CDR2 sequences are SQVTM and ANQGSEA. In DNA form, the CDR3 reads TGCAGCGTTGATAGCAGTATAGAGACCCAGTACTTC. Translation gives CSVDSSIETQYF. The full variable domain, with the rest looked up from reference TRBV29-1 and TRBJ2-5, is SAVISQKPSRDICQRGTSLTIQCQVDSQVTMMFWYRQQPGQSLTLIATANQGSEATYESGFVIDKFPISRPNLTFSTLTVSNMSPEDSSIYLCSVDSSIETQYFGPGTRLLVL.

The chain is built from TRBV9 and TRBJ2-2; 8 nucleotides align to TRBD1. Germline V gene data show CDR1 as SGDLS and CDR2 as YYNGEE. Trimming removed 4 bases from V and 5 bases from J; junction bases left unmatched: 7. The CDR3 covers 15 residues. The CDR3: CASSPGTGQTGELFF. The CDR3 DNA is TGTGCCAGCAGCCCCGGGACAGGACAAACCGGGGAGCTGTTTTTT.

The CDR3 region has the DNA TGTGCCAGCAGCAAAGAGGGTCCAACTAATGAAAAACTGTTTTTT. Residues: CASSKEGPTNEKLFF. The chain carries TRBV2 and TRBJ1-4; D remains unclear. The V gene lost 6 bases and the J gene lost 0 bases, with 11 bases spanning the gap. The CDR3 runs 15 residues. Germline V gene data show CDR1 as SNHLY and CDR2 as FYNNEI.

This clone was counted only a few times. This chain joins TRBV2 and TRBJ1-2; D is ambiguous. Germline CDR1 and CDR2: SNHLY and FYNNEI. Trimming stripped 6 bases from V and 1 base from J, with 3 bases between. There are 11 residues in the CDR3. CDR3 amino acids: CASSNNYGYTF. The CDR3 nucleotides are TGTGCCAGCAGCAATAACTATGGCTACACCTTC.